The rows below give T cell receptor beta chains drawn from one sample of a study of neurological immune-mediated disorders. MiXCR, applied by TCRdb to the 5' RACE reads, yields one record per CDR3 protein. The repertoire has around 70,000 distinct CDR3 sequences, 5.2% of them found once; the top ten carry just under 7.5%. Sequenced sample: PBMCs. All receptors derive from a man younger than 35 with multiple sclerosis. Both conserved end residues are part of each CDR3. Each record gives: J gene, D gene, clone size, V gene, CDR3 DNA, CDR3 protein. D genes are given only for firm matches. Expanded clones get a size class; other rows say once, few or many, or leave the size out.

>TRBJ2-2|.|many|TRBV5-1
TGCGCCAGCAGCCCCAGGTTATCTTCGGGCGGGGAGCTGTTTTTT
CASSPRLSSGGELFF
>TRBJ1-1|.|.|TRBV18
TGTGCCAGCTCACCAACGGGGGATTTGGCTTTCTTT
CASSPTGDLAFF
>TRBJ2-1|.|many|TRBV2
TGTGCCAGCAGTCCGAGAGGGGAACTAGCTAAGTTCTTC
CASSPRGELAKFF
>TRBJ2-3|.|many|TRBV20-1
TGCAGTGCTAGCTCGAGAAAAAGGATGGATACGCAGTATTTT
CSASSRKRMDTQYF
>TRBJ1-1|.|many|TRBV5-1
TGCGCCAGCAGCATTCGGACAACAGCCCGGGGGGAAGCTTTCTTT
CASSIRTTARGEAFF
>TRBJ1-1|.|.|TRBV2
TGTGCCAGCAGTGAACATAGTTACACTGAAGCTTTCTTT
CASSEHSYTEAFF
>TRBJ1-5|.|many|TRBV20-1
TGCAGTGCTAGAAGTGACAGAGATCAGCCCCAGCATTTT
CSARSDRDQPQHF
>TRBJ1-3|.|many|TRBV20-1
TGCAGTGCGGGGGACTGGATTGTCGGAAACACCATATATTTT
CSAGDWIVGNTIYF
>TRBJ2-4|.|many|TRBV10-3
TGTGCCATCAGTGATGTGGACATAGAAAACATTCAGTACTTC
CAISDVDIENIQYF
>TRBJ2-3|TRBD2|many|TRBV28
TGTGCCAGCAGTTCCTCCGGGACTAGGGGGGATACGCAGTATTTT
CASSSSGTRGDTQYF
>TRBJ2-7|.|many|TRBV20-1
TGCAGGCCATCAACCCCCAAACCCGGGGGTGCCTACGAGCAGTACTTC
CRPSTPKPGGAYEQYF
>TRBJ2-1|.|many|TRBV5-1
TGCGCCAGCAGACTAACGGGGGACCATTGGGAGCAGTTCTTC
CASRLTGDHWEQFF
>TRBJ2-2|.|many|TRBV7-9
TGTGCCAGCAGCTTGTTGAGAGGCCCCGGGGAGCTGTTTTTT
CASSLLRGPGELFF
>TRBJ2-5|TRBD1|many|TRBV2
TGTGCCAGCGGCGGGACAGGGGAATTAAGGGGCCAGTACTTC
CASGGTGELRGQYF
>TRBJ1-1|.|many|TRBV20-1
TGCAGTGCCGTGTTTGGGCCCGAAGCTTTCTTT
CSAVFGPEAFF
>TRBJ2-7|TRBD1|many|TRBV20-1
TGCAGTGCTCGGACAGGGGTGAGCCCCTACGAGCAGTACTTC
CSARTGVSPYEQYF
>TRBJ2-1|.|many|TRBV5-1
TGCGCCAGTAGCCAAACGGGATCTTACAATGAGCAGTTCTTC
CASSQTGSYNEQFF
>TRBJ1-2|.|many|TRBV11-2
TGTGCCAGCAGCTTAGAAGTAACCAGGGCAGGGACCTATGGCTACACCTTC
CASSLEVTRAGTYGYTF
>TRBJ2-7|TRBD1|many|TRBV5-1
TGCGCCAGCAGCGGGTCCGGGACAGGGCGGCACGAGCAGTACTTC
CASSGSGTGRHEQYF
>TRBJ2-3|TRBD1|many|TRBV7-3
TGTGCCAGCAGCTTATGGTCGATCCCGGGACAGTGGACAGATACGCAGTATTTT
CASSLWSIPGQWTDTQYF
>TRBJ2-2|TRBD2|.|TRBV5-1
TGCGCCAGCAGCTCGCTAGCGGGAGGCCAGAACACCGGGGAGCTGTTTTTT
CASSSLAGGQNTGELFF
>TRBJ1-1|.|many|TRBV5-1
TGCGCCAGCAGCTTTGGGCAGGACGGACCCTATTTGACTGAAGCTTTCTTT
CASSFGQDGPYLTEAFF
>TRBJ2-2|.|many|TRBV12-3/TRBV12-4
TGTGCCAGCAGACCGAACACCGGGGAGCTGTTTTTT
CASRPNTGELFF
>TRBJ2-3|TRBD2|many|TRBV20-1
TGCAGTGCTAGTCTAGCGGGGGCCTTCACAGATACGCAGTATTTT
CSASLAGAFTDTQYF
>TRBJ2-3|TRBD2|many|TRBV7-3
TGTGCCAGCAGCTTAGCCACTAGCGGGAGAGAAGATACGCAGTATTTT
CASSLATSGREDTQYF
>TRBJ2-7|.|many|TRBV20-1
TGCAGTGCTAGAGATCCTGGGACATCATCCTACGAGCAGTACTTC
CSARDPGTSSYEQYF
>TRBJ2-7|TRBD1|many|TRBV10-3
TGTGCCATCAGTGGAGGGACAGCCTACGAGCAGTACTTC
CAISGGTAYEQYF
>TRBJ1-3|.|many|TRBV7-2
TGTGCCAGCAGCCCCCGACTTCTTGCCTCTGGAAACACCATATATTTT
CASSPRLLASGNTIYF
>TRBJ1-1|.|.|TRBV5-6
TGTGCCAGCAGCTTGATGGGGGAGTCATCCGCGAACACTGAAGCTTTCTTT
CASSLMGESSANTEAFF
>TRBJ2-7|.|many|TRBV20-1
TGCAGTGCTAGAGCGGTCGGGAGTGGGACACTGTACGAGCAGTACTTC
CSARAVGSGTLYEQYF
>TRBJ2-7|.|many|TRBV20-1
TGCAGTGCTAAGGGAACCCGAGTTTTCGAGCAGTACTTC
CSAKGTRVFEQYF
>TRBJ1-1|.|many|TRBV20-1
TGCAGTCGAAAGCCCAGGGGCGCTGAAGCTTTCTTT
CSRKPRGAEAFF
>TRBJ2-4|TRBD2|many|TRBV3-1
TGTGCCAGCAGCCAAGCGTGGTCTAGCGGGAGGCCTTTAGCCAAAAACATTCAGTACTTC
CASSQAWSSGRPLAKNIQYF
>TRBJ2-1|TRBD1|many|TRBV20-1
TGCAGTGCTAGGACAGGGGGCCGGAATGAGCAGTTCTTC
CSARTGGRNEQFF
>TRBJ2-7|.|.|TRBV27
TGTGCCAGCAGTTTATTGCCCCAAACAGGGACCTACGAGCAGTACTTC
CASSLLPQTGTYEQYF
>TRBJ2-5|.|many|TRBV7-8
TGTGCCAGCAGCTTAGATGCGGCGGGGTACAAACAAGAGACCCAGTACTTC
CASSLDAAGYKQETQYF
>TRBJ1-1|.|many|TRBV7-3
TGTGCCAGCAGCTTAAATCCAGGAGACACTGAAGCTTTCTTT
CASSLNPGDTEAFF
>TRBJ1-5|.|many|TRBV5-5
TGTGCCAGCAGCTTGGGGTTGGGGGGACAGCCCCAGCATTTT
CASSLGLGGQPQHF
>TRBJ2-7|.|many|TRBV7-8
TGTGCCAGCAGCTTGCAGGGAGAGTCCTACGAGCAGTACTTC
CASSLQGESYEQYF
>TRBJ2-7|.|many|TRBV27
TGTGCCAGCAGTATCCAGGGCGGGGAGCAGTACTTC
CASSIQGGEQYF
>TRBJ2-7|.|many|TRBV12-3/TRBV12-4
TGTGCCAGCAGTTTAACAGTCGACGAGCAGTACTTC
CASSLTVDEQYF
>TRBJ2-2|TRBD2|.|TRBV20-1
TGCAGTGCTACTACTAGCGGGAACACCGGGGAGCTGTTTTTT
CSATTSGNTGELFF
>TRBJ2-7|.|.|TRBV9
TGTGCCAGCAGCCGGGCAACCGGGGGCGAGCAGTACTTC
CASSRATGGEQYF
>TRBJ1-2|TRBD1|.|TRBV5-1
TGCGCCAGCAGCTTGGGGGTTTCCAGGGGGTATGGCTACACCTTC
CASSLGVSRGYGYTF
>TRBJ1-3|.|.|TRBV18
TGTGCCAGCTCACCACTCGCAGGGGATCAGAGAAAAACCATATATTTT
CASSPLAGDQRKTIYF
>TRBJ1-2|.|few|TRBV5-5
TGTGCCAGCAGCTCCTATACGATGGGAGGCGGCTACACCTTC
CASSSYTMGGGYTF
>TRBJ2-7|.|many|TRBV7-2
TGTGCCAGCAGGTCCGGACAGCCCTCCTACGAGCAGTACTTC
CASRSGQPSYEQYF
>TRBJ2-7|TRBD2|many|TRBV29-1
TGCAGCGTTAGGACTAGCGGGGTATCCTACGAGCAGTACTTC
CSVRTSGVSYEQYF
>TRBJ1-1|.|many|TRBV20-1
TGCAGTGTTGTGGACAGTATGAACACTGAAGCTTTCTTT
CSVVDSMNTEAFF
>TRBJ1-6|.|.|TRBV10-3
TGTGCCGCGGGTGGAGTGGTCTCACCCCTCAACTTT
CAAGGVVSPLNF
>TRBJ2-3|.|many|TRBV7-2
TGTGCCAGCAGCACTTTGACAGATACGCAGTATTTT
CASSTLTDTQYF
>TRBJ2-7|.|many|TRBV5-6
TGTGCCAGCAGCGTGCTAGGAGAGCAGTACTTC
CASSVLGEQYF
>TRBJ2-1|.|many|TRBV7-2
TGTGCCAGCAGCCAGGGAAGGGGGGTAAATGAGCAGTTCTTC
CASSQGRGVNEQFF